The 8 T cell receptor beta chains presented below share a single source sample, sequenced in a study of T cells in localized non-small cell lung cancer (dated by TCRdb to about 2020). The library was prepared using the immunoSEQ multiplex PCR assay. Imported from immuneACCESS, the table was reduced by TCRdb to in-frame sequences with V and J called. These copies leave out some clones; in studies compared against another copy, an unresolved V gene accounts for under half, and the cause of the remainder is not known. The sample table records tens of thousands of clones; about 80% of these occur just once. The ten largest clones capture just under 20% of the sample. Sample: peripheral blood, taken before any cancer treatment. The receptors shown here come from a female donor aged 60 or older with stage II squamous cell lung carcinoma.

The chain couples TRBV6-6 to TRBJ1-2, with 7 bases identical to TRBD1. Losses at the gene ends were 6 bases for V and 3 bases for J; bases not matched to a gene: 4. The germline V gene has CDR1 MNHNY and CDR2 SVGAGI (reference sequence). The CDR3 consists of 13 residues. The CDR3 bases are TGTGCCAGCAGCTTAGGGGGCGACTATGGCTACACCTTC. As protein: CASSLGGDYGYTF.

The rearrangement links TRBV6-5 to TRBJ2-3; tentatively, D is TRBD1 (6 bases). CDR3 size: 13 residues. Germline V gene data show CDR1 as MNHEY and CDR2 as SVGAGI. V lost 7 bases to trimming and J lost 2 bases, with 10 bases between them. CDR3 loop: CASKGQYTDTQYF. CDR3 sequence (DNA): TGTGCCAGCAAAGGACAGTACACAGATACGCAGTATTTT.

The CDR3 DNA follows: TGTGCCAGTAGTCCCCTTAATCAGCCCCAGCATTTT. Encoded protein: CASSPLNQPQHF. The V and J genes are TRBV19 and TRBJ1-5; D gene ambiguous. The CDR3 has 12 amino acids. CDR1 LNHDA and CDR2 SQIVND come from the germline V gene (reference sequence). V lost 5 bases and J lost 4, with 6 bases in between.

This clone showed up just once. This CDR3 reads CASSEGDSLKLFYGYTF. The CDR3 region has the DNA TGTGCCAGCAGTGAGGGGGACAGCCTCAAATTGTTCTATGGCTACACCTTC. The chain uses TRBV2 and TRBJ1-2, with 7 positions matching TRBD1. Germline V gives CDR1 SNHLY, CDR2 FYNNEI. V was clipped by 3 bases and J by 4 bases; unmatched bases: 14. The CDR3 contains 17 residues.

The chain employs TRBV30 and TRBJ2-4; 7 bases are shared with TRBD2. Germline assignment: CDR1 GTSNPN and CDR2 SVGIG (reference sequence). There are 14 residues in the CDR3. Trimming took 1 base from V and 3 from J; bases not matched to a gene: 3. The CDR3 DNA reads TGTGCCTGGAGTGAGCGGGGATACAAAAACATTCAGTACTTC. Protein product: CAWSERGYKNIQYF.

The V call is TRBV2, the J call TRBJ2-3; 10 nucleotides align to TRBD2. The J segment lost 2 bases and the V segment lost 6 bases, leaving 8 bases of the junction unmatched. From germline, CDR1 is SNHLY and CDR2 FYNNEI. This CDR3 spans 16 amino acids. This CDR3 is CASSFGTSAITDTQYF. Here the CDR3 DNA reads TGTGCCAGCAGCTTTGGGACTAGCGCCATCACAGATACGCAGTATTTT.

The gene calls are TRBV5-1 and TRBJ1-3, with D perhaps TRBD1 (5 bases). Germline values: CDR1 SGHRS, CDR2 YFSETQ. The V gene lost 6 bases and the J gene lost 3 bases, with 13 bases spanning the gap. The CDR3 extends over 14 amino acids. The CDR3 coding sequence is TGCGCCAGCACCTCCGGGGGAAGTGGAAACACCATATATTTT. It encodes CASTSGGSGNTIYF.

In this sample, this clone turned up a few times. The CDR3 sequence is CASSSNRGLTGELFF. CDR3 nucleotide sequence: TGTGCCAGCAGTTCAAACAGGGGGCTGACCGGGGAGCTGTTTTTT. V gene TRBV5-4 combines with J gene TRBJ2-2; 9 bases map to TRBD1. The CDR3 consists of 15 residues. Losses at the gene ends were 5 bases for V and 5 bases for J; bases not matched to a gene: 7. In germline, CDR1 is SGHNT, CDR2 YYREEE (reference sequence).